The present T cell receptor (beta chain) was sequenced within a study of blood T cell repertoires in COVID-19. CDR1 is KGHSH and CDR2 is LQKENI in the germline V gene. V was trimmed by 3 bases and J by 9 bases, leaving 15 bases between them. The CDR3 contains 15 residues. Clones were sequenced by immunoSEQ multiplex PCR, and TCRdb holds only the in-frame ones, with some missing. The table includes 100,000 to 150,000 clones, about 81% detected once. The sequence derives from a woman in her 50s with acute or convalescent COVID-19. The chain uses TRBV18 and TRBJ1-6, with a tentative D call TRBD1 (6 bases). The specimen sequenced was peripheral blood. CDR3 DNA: TGTGCCAGCTCACCCCAGGGGTCAATAGGTTCACCCCTCCACTTT. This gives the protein CASSPQGSIGSPLHF.